The sequence of this TCR beta chain was determined in a study of blood T cell repertoires in COVID-19 (dated by TCRdb to about 2020). The study in broad terms: Collaborator samples came from the United States, Italy and Spain and covered acute and convalescent phases of COVID-19. The material from the prospective study consisted of cDNA or gDNA derived from T cells, B-cell-depleted T cells, or PBMCs. The dataset comprised deeply sampled blood TCRbeta repertoires from subjects exposed to, actively infected with, or recovered from COVID-19. The repertoires were made available in a free public database intended to serve as a resource for research on the immune response to SARS-CoV-2. Samples came from the ongoing ImmuneRACE study (first 160 participants) plus 1,254 subjects from 6 global collaborators. The sample metadata nearly always contained a de-identified subject ID, COVID-19 status, age in years and sex. Where available, HLA class I and class II types were obtained from metadata supplied by the sample provider rather than from assay-based typing. The paper as a whole reports these results and caveats: The amount of clinical and demographic metadata varied by source and participant and was provided uncurated.

Sequences MNHNS (CDR1) and SASEGT (CDR2) are obtained from the germline V gene. Trimming removed 4 bases from V and 4 bases from J; the gene matches leave 10 bases unexplained. The CDR3 spans 16 residues, from the cysteine through the phenylalanine. The DNA shown is the 48-base CDR3, in frame from base 1. The immunoSEQ Assay, a bias-controlled multiplex PCR, was used to amplify TCRbeta CDR3 regions from genomic DNA. Processing in the source paper ran as follows. The number of nucleated cells in each sample was estimated by amplification of reference gene primers within the assay. To quantify the absolute abundance of each unique TCRbeta CDR3 rearrangement, sequence reads were collapsed and filtered. For each sample, productive Simpson clonality was calculated as the square root of Simpson's diversity index over productive rearrangements. The table comes from immuneACCESS by way of TCRdb, which keeps in-frame sequences with V and J called. Part of the clones is missing from these tables; in studies checked, under half for an unresolved V gene and the rest for unknown reasons. The V and J calls and clone size were taken over from that table, and D and trimming were inferred from the DNA. This sample has over 300,000 clones in its table, and roughly 85% of those were observed once. Together, the top ten hold 2.2% of the sample.

As for this clone: The antigen it recognizes is unknown. No base-level quality is on record; no much larger clone is a single base apart.

In the prospective study, participants were roughly 18 to 100 years old, resided in around 25 geographic areas of the United States, and were enrolled through a virtual design. In the prospective study, participants were assigned to cohorts based on the clinical history participants reported in a screening survey and a study questionnaire. For ImmuneRACE Cohort 3, a participant was defined as recovered based on two consecutive negative NP/OP PCR tests, clearance by a healthcare professional, or resolution of symptoms. In the prospective study, mobile phlebotomists collected whole blood, serum and a nasopharyngeal or oropharyngeal swab from each participant. Prospective study participants could optionally give additional blood draws and questionnaires over an approximately two-month period. Blood samples from the prospective study were shipped frozen or at room temperature prior to DNA extraction.

This TCR was sampled from a man in his thirties or forties who had recovered from COVID-19. Sequenced: PBMCs or T cells enriched from blood (not recorded which). The rearrangement combines TRBV6-1 with TRBJ2-3, and 8 junction bases match TRBD1. The sequence in DNA is TGTGCCAGCAGTGTTTCGTACGGACAGGGCCCAGATACGCAGTATTTT. Its protein reads: CASSVSYGQGPDTQYF.